This T cell receptor (beta chain) originates from a study of shared clonotypes between healthy human individuals. Across the study: With ages of 18 to 49, the donors were a couple of women and a few men.

CDR1 LNHDA and CDR2 SQIVND come from the germline V gene (reference sequence). Trimming removed 5 bases at V and 2 bases at J, with 11 bases between. The length of the CDR3 is 14 residues. Assay execution took place at the deep level. Clones were read by immunoSEQ multiplex PCR, and TCRdb kept only the in-frame ones, dropping some. Of hundreds of thousands of clones listed, around 90% are singletons. This TCR derives from a man between 18 and 29 years old in good health. This chain uses TRBV19 with TRBJ2-3, with TRBD2 as a possible D gene (5 bases). Material for sequencing was memory CD8+ T cells sorted from blood. Subset meaning: CD45RO+ cells pooled with CCR7-negative TemRA cells. CDR3 protein: CASSVASSTDTQYF. CDR3 in DNA: TGTGCCAGTAGTGTAGCGAGTTCCACAGATACGCAGTATTTT.